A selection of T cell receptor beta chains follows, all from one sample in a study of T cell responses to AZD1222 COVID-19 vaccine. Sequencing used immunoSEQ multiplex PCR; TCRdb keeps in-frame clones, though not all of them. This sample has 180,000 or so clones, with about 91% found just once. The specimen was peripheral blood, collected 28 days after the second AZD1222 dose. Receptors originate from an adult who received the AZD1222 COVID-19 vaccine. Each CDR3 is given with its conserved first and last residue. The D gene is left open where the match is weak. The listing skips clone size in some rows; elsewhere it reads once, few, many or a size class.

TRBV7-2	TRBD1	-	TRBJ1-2	CASSLGQGYGYTF	TGTGCCAGCAGCTTAGGACAGGGCTATGGCTACACCTTC
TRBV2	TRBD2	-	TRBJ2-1	CASSEARGLATGNNEQFF	TGTGCCAGCAGTGAAGCGCGGGGACTAGCGACCGGCAACAATGAGCAGTTCTTC
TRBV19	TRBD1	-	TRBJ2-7	CASSSFTGASSYEQYF	TGTGCCAGTAGTTCCTTCACAGGGGCCAGCTCCTACGAGCAGTACTTC
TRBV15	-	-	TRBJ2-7	CATSREANQDKYF	TGTGCCACCAGCAGAGAGGCTAACCAGGATAAGTACTTC
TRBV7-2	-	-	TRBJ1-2	CASSPREGRGYGYTF	TGTGCCAGCAGCCCCCGCGAAGGTCGAGGCTATGGCTACACCTTC
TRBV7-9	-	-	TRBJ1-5	CASSPGRQPQHF	TGTGCCAGCAGCCCCGGACGTCAGCCCCAGCATTTT
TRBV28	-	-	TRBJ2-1	CATSWDSYNEQFF	TGTGCCACCTCGTGGGACTCCTACAATGAGCAGTTCTTC
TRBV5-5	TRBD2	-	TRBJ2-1	CASSPGLAGGLSSYNEQFF	TGTGCCAGCAGCCCCGGACTAGCGGGGGGCCTGAGCTCCTACAATGAGCAGTTCTTC
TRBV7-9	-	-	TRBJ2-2	CASSLGNSWTGELFF	TGTGCCAGCAGCCTAGGGAATTCTTGGACCGGGGAGCTGTTTTTT
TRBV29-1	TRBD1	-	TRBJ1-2	CSVEPGQGILDGYTF	TGCAGCGTTGAACCGGGACAGGGGATTCTGGATGGCTACACCTTC
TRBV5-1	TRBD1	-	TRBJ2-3	CASSLRGRNELDTQYF	TGCGCCAGCAGCTTAAGGGGGCGAAACGAATTGGATACGCAGTATTTT
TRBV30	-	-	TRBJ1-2	CAWSPPAVGYTF	TGTGCCTGGTCACCCCCTGCGGTCGGCTACACCTTC
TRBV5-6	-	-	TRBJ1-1	CASSLGGYNTEAFF	TGTGCCAGCAGCTTGGGGGGGTATAACACTGAAGCTTTCTTT
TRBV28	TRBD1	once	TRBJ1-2	CASSPLDRAGGYTF	TGTGCCAGCAGTCCCCTAGACAGGGCCGGGGGCTACACCTTC
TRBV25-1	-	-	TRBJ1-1	CASSASGGQLSAFF	TGTGCCAGCAGTGCGAGTGGAGGGCAGCTCTCGGCTTTCTTT
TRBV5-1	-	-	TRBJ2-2	CASSLAGVRNTGELFF	TGCGCCAGCAGCTTGGCAGGGGTGAGGAACACCGGGGAGCTGTTTTTT
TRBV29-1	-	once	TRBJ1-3	CSVEGLRPGDSGNTIYF	TGCAGCGTTGAAGGTCTTCGGCCGGGAGACTCTGGAAACACCATATATTTT
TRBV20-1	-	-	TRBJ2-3	CSPHTDTQYF	TGCAGTCCCCACACAGATACGCAGTATTTT
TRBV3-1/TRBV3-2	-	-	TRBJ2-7	CASSPDRYYEQYF	TGTGCCAGCAGCCCTGACAGGTATTACGAGCAGTACTTC
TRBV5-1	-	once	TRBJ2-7	CASSLERSGSEQYF	TGCGCCAGCAGCTTGGAACGCAGTGGTAGCGAGCAGTACTTC
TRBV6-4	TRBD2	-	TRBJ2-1	CASSGTVGAGGNEQFF	TGTGCCAGCAGTGGCACCGTCGGGGCGGGAGGAAATGAGCAGTTCTTC
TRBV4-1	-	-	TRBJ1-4	CASSQSGATLGFGEKLFF	TGCGCCAGCAGCCAATCAGGGGCCACCCTTGGTTTTGGAGAAAAACTGTTTTTT
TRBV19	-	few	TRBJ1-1	CASSTGVEGTEAFF	TGTGCCAGTAGTACAGGGGTGGAGGGAACTGAAGCTTTCTTT
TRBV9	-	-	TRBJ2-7	CASSVDPSYEQYF	TGTGCCAGCAGCGTAGACCCTTCCTACGAGCAGTACTTC
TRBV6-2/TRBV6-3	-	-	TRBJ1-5	CASSYPGGSNQPQHF	TGTGCCAGCAGTTACCCAGGCGGAAGCAATCAGCCCCAGCATTTT
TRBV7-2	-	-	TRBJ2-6	CASSLSYGLTKSGANVLTF	TGTGCCAGCAGCTTAAGTTATGGACTGACGAAGTCTGGGGCCAACGTCCTGACTTTC
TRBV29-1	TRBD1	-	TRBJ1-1	CSVGTGSGLRTEAFF	TGCAGCGTGGGGACAGGGTCCGGATTGAGGACTGAAGCTTTCTTT
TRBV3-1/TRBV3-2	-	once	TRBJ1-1	CASSQDLGRLTEAFF	TGTGCCAGCAGCCAAGATTTAGGCCGCCTAACTGAAGCTTTCTTT
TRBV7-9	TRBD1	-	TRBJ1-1	CASSRGDSGYTEAFF	TGTGCCAGCAGCCGAGGGGACAGTGGGTATACTGAAGCTTTCTTT
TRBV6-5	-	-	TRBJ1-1	CASSYEGGWVTEAFF	TGTGCCAGCAGTTACGAGGGGGGCTGGGTCACTGAAGCTTTCTTT
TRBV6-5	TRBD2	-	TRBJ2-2	CASRPLAGGNGELFF	TGTGCCAGCAGACCACTAGCGGGGGGGAACGGGGAGCTGTTTTTT
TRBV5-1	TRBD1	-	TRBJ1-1	CASSLEFSGQGEAFF	TGCGCCAGCAGCTTGGAGTTCTCGGGACAGGGTGAAGCTTTCTTT